The 5 T cell receptor gamma chains given below trace back to one sample, sequenced in a study of γδ T cells in repeated Plasmodium falciparum infection (dated by TCRdb to about 2021). The library was built by means of multiplex PCR. The sequencing machine was an Illumina MiSeq. After TCRdb called clones again from the public reads with CATT, rows with identical DNA were merged. The sample table contains around 27,000 gamma-chain clones; only one count was recorded for 1.4% of them. Clones ranked in the top ten supply 15% to 20% of the sample. For bulk TCR repertoire analysis, Vgamma9/Vdelta2+ and Vdelta2-negative gammadelta T cell populations were flow-sorted out of peripheral blood mononuclear cells. The sequenced sample was gamma-delta T cells from blood. These receptors all come from a pool of human donors (malaria-infected and uninfected, not separated).

Many counts were recorded for this clone. This DNA translates differently at residue 8 from the TCRdb protein, which is that of a much larger clone; a read error is likely, and the protein shown is the DNA's own translation. The V gene is TRGV5, the J gene TRGJ1 or TRGJ2. CDR3 size: 14 residues. V lost 0 bases to trimming and J lost 5 bases; unmatched junction nucleotides: 7. Per germline, CDR1 VINAFY and CDR2 YDVSNSKD. The CDR3 DNA is TGTGCCACCTGGGACAGGCCATGTAATTATAAGAAACTCTTT. This translates into CATWDRPCNYKKLF.

In this sample, this clone turned up a few times. TCRdb assigns this DNA the protein of a much larger clone, which departs from its translation at residue 11; this likely reflects a read error, and the protein shown comes from translating the DNA. The V gene call reads TRGV8; no J gene was called. The CDR3 covers 13 residues. CDR1 is VENAVY, CDR2 YDSYNSRV, per germline. The CDR3 is CATWDRGHYKRLF. Written as DNA, the CDR3 is TGTGCCACCTGGGATAGAGGCCATTATAAGAGACTCTTT.

This clone has a count of ten or more. This chain uses TRGV8 with TRGJP2. The CDR3 loop spans 16 amino acids. CDR1 is VENAVY, CDR2 YDSYNSRV, per germline. Germline trimming cut 3 bases from V and 0 bases from J; bases unmatched to any gene: 7. The CDR3 sequence is CATWDGQNSSDWIKTF. CDR3 DNA: TGTGCCACCTGGGATGGACAGAATAGTAGTGATTGGATCAAGACGTTT.

This clone has at least ten counts. A far larger clone differs by one base, so this is likely a read error. The sample carries other DNA sequences with the same CDR3. The J gene is TRGJP, the V gene TRGV9. The J gene, missing from TCRdb, was assigned here through DNA to germline matching. This CDR3 is 17 amino acids long. Germline loops: CDR1 GITISATS, CDR2 ISYDGTV (reference sequence). V was pared by 4 bases and J by 4 bases, with 7 bases of the junction left unmatched. The CDR3 spells CALWEGTQELGKKIKVF. The CDR3 region has the DNA TGTGCCTTGTGGGAAGGGACCCAAGAGTTGGGCAAAAAAATCAAGGTATTT.

There are many counts of this clone. The mismatch at residue 7 between this DNA's translation and the TCRdb protein of a much larger clone likely reflects a read error; the protein shown is translated from the DNA. This chain uses TRGV9 with TRGJP1. TCRdb carries no J gene annotation; the J gene was assigned here by matching the DNA with germline. There are 14 residues in the CDR3. With V trimmed by 3 bases and J by 4 bases, 5 bases remained unmatched. CDR1 and CDR2 from the germline V gene are GITISATS and ISYDGTV (reference sequence). The CDR3 loop is CALWEPSTGWFKIF. The CDR3 DNA reads as TGTGCCTTGTGGGAGCCAAGCACTGGTTGGTTCAAGATATTT.